Below are 22 T cell receptor beta chains sequenced from a single sample in a study of cytomegalovirus exposure and HLA in healthy donors. Use of 60 Vbeta and 13 Jbeta primers characterized the PCR. Using immunoSEQ multiplex PCR, the repertoire was profiled, and TCRdb retains in-frame clones only, with some absent. Of under 200,000 clones listed, over 75% are singletons. What was sequenced was PBMCs. These receptors were obtained from a female donor in good health and CMV-seronegative.

The rearrangement joins TRBV19 to TRBJ2-1, with 10 nucleotides matching TRBD2. The junction had 8 bases not matched to a gene; V was cut back by 4 bases and J by 8 bases. Germline values: CDR1 LNHDA, CDR2 SQIVND (reference sequence). The CDR3 has 15 residues. The CDR3 spells CASSTQAGGRYEQFF. The CDR3 nucleotides read TGTGCCAGTAGTACCCAAGCGGGGGGGCGATATGAGCAGTTCTTC.

CDR3 nucleotide sequence: TGTGCCAGCAGCCCCGACCGGGGGGAGCAGTTCTTC. Protein: CASSPDRGEQFF. The chain recombines TRBV11-2 with TRBJ2-1, with D possibly being TRBD2 (6 bases). The CDR3 is 12 residues long. Trimming took off 5 bases at V and 10 bases at J, with 12 bases between the two ends. Germline CDR1 reads SGHAT; CDR2 reads FQNNGV.

The gene calls are TRBV14 and TRBJ1-2; D is perhaps TRBD1 (6 bases). Germline lookup yields CDR1 SGHDN and CDR2 FVKESK. Trimming pared 3 bases from V and 6 bases from J, leaving 17 bases between. The CDR3 totals 15 residues. CDR3 residues: CASSQMVQGMDGYTF. CDR3 sequence (DNA): TGTGCCAGCAGCCAGATGGTACAGGGTATGGATGGCTACACCTTC.

This chain joins TRBV28 and TRBJ1-2; 9 bases match TRBD1. The V gene's germline CDR1 is MDHEN and CDR2 SYDVKM. The J segment lost 2 bases and the V segment lost 5 bases, leaving 15 bases of the junction unmatched. The CDR3 runs to 18 residues. CDR3 protein: CASSPADFTGGVNYGYTF. DNA for the CDR3: TGTGCCAGCAGTCCCGCCGACTTCACAGGGGGCGTCAACTATGGCTACACCTTC.

The rearrangement uses TRBV27 and TRBJ2-7, with D possibly matching TRBD2 (6 bases). V was pared by 6 bases and J by 3 bases, with 12 bases between. Germline loops: CDR1 MNHEY, CDR2 SMNVEV (reference sequence). CDR3 size: 13 residues. The CDR3 protein is CASSRTKIYEQYF. CDR3 nucleotide sequence: TGTGCCAGCAGCCGGACTAAAATCTACGAGCAGTACTTC.

The rearrangement links TRBV4-2 to TRBJ2-3, with 7 bases matching TRBD1. The CDR3 runs 15 residues. J was trimmed by 5 bases and V by 2 bases; bases with no gene match: 7. The germline V gene encodes CDR1 LGHNA and CDR2 YNFKEQ. CDR3 coding DNA: TGTGCCAGCAGCCAATTAGACAGGGCGGTAGATACGCAGTATTTT. It encodes CASSQLDRAVDTQYF.

This sequence joins TRBV6-1 and TRBJ1-1, with 7 bases that match TRBD1. CDR1 and CDR2 from the germline V gene are MNHNS and SASEGT. The CDR3 consists of 14 residues. Trimming took 5 bases from V and 5 from J; bases not matched to a gene: 8. The CDR3 DNA follows: TGTGCCAGCAGTCCCCTAACAGGGGTAACTGAAGCTTTCTTT. The encoded protein is CASSPLTGVTEAFF.

This chain connects TRBV6-6 to TRBJ2-2, with 7 positions matching TRBD2. Trimming cost V 6 bases and J 2 bases; bases outside gene matches: 9. CDR1 and CDR2 (germline): MNHNY, SVGAGI (reference sequence). The CDR3 is made up of 16 amino acids. CDR3 sequence (DNA): TGTGCCAGCAGCGGCCAATCGGGGGGAAACACCGGGGAGCTGTTTTTT. It is translated as CASSGQSGGNTGELFF.

The rearrangement joins TRBV9 to TRBJ1-5; unclear D gene. V lost 0 bases, J lost 2 bases, and 6 bases lay in between. The germline CDR1 and CDR2 sequences are SGDLS and YYNGEE. CDR3 length equals 14 residues. CDR3 amino acids: CASSVGTGNQPQHF. CDR3 in DNA: TGTGCCAGCAGCGTAGGAACAGGCAATCAGCCCCAGCATTTT.

Regarding this clone: Within the sample, other DNA sequences also encode this same CDR3. The CDR3 sequence: CASSSGLAGAAYEQYF. Written as DNA, the CDR3 is TGTGCCAGCAGCTCCGGACTAGCGGGGGCCGCCTACGAGCAGTACTTC. J is TRBJ2-7 and V is TRBV7-2, with TRBD2 matching 13 bases. With V trimmed by 4 bases and J by 2 bases, 5 bases remained unmatched. Germline lookup yields CDR1 SGHTA and CDR2 FQGNSA. The CDR3 is made up of 16 amino acids. Using reference TRBV7-2 and TRBJ2-7 for the parts outside the CDR3, the full variable domain is GAGVSQSPSNKVTEKGKDVELRCDPISGHTALYWYRQSLGQGLEFLIYFQGNSAPDKSGLPSDRFSAERTGGSVSTLTIQRTQQEDSAVYLCASSSGLAGAAYEQYFGPGTRLTVT.

J is TRBJ2-5 and V is TRBV7-2; 7 positions match TRBD1. The germline CDR1 and CDR2 sequences are SGHTA and FQGNSA. The CDR3 extends over 14 amino acids. Trimming cost V 4 bases and J 5 bases; bases outside gene matches: 7. The CDR3 is CASSSPPRGETQYF. CDR3 nucleotides: TGTGCCAGCAGCTCACCCCCCAGGGGGGAGACCCAGTACTTC.

This chain joins TRBV5-8 and TRBJ2-1; 7 nucleotides agree with TRBD1. The trim removed 4 bases at V and 10 bases at J, leaving 2 bases unmatched. The CDR3 spans 11 residues. CDR1 and CDR2 (germline): SGHTS, YDEGEE. CDR3 DNA sequence: TGTGCCAGCAGCCCGGACAGGGAGCAGTTCTTC. Protein sequence: CASSPDREQFF.

In this sample, this clone turned up once. The genes are TRBV7-3 and TRBJ2-1, with unresolved D. CDR1 SGHTA and CDR2 FQGTGA come from the germline V gene. The CDR3 extends over 13 amino acids. V shed 4 bases and J shed 4 bases, with 8 bases lying between them. In nucleotides, the CDR3 is TGTGCCAGCAGCTCTCGAGATTACAATGAGCAGTTCTTC. Protein sequence: CASSSRDYNEQFF. Using reference TRBV7-3 and TRBJ2-1 for the parts outside the CDR3, the full variable domain is GAGVSQTPSNKVTEKGKYVELRCDPISGHTALYWYRQSLGQGPEFLIYFQGTGAADDSGLPNDRFFAVRPEGSVSTLKIQRTERGDSAVYLCASSSRDYNEQFFGPGTRLTVL.

The chain carries TRBV7-8 and TRBJ2-2; 7 bases match TRBD1. The J segment lost 1 base and the V segment lost 5 bases, leaving 7 bases of the junction unmatched. Germline-derived CDR1 and CDR2 are SGHVS and FQNEAQ. There are 16 residues in the CDR3. CDR3 residues: CASSPVRDRNTGELFF. Here the CDR3 DNA reads TGTGCCAGCAGCCCAGTCCGGGACAGGAACACCGGGGAGCTGTTTTTT.

J is TRBJ2-5 and V is TRBV5-4; 11 positions agree with TRBD2. Germline CDR1 and CDR2: SGHNT and YYREEE (reference sequence). The junction had 4 bases not matched to a gene; V was cut back by 4 bases and J by 5 bases. There are 14 residues in the CDR3. CDR3 protein: CASSPGTSGETQYF. The CDR3 coding sequence is TGTGCCAGCAGCCCAGGGACTAGCGGTGAGACCCAGTACTTC.

There are a few counts of this clone. The chain combines TRBV30 with TRBJ2-3, with 8 bases identical to TRBD2. CDR3 length: 14 residues. With V trimmed by 7 bases and J by 2 bases, 8 bases remained unmatched. Germline CDR1 and CDR2: GTSNPN and SVGIG (reference sequence). CDR3 loop: CASTPGGVTDTQYF. The CDR3 bases are TGTGCCTCCACCCCCGGGGGGGTCACAGATACGCAGTATTTT. Looking up the rest from reference TRBV30 and TRBJ2-3 gives the full variable domain: SQTIHQWPATLVQPVGSPLSLECTVEGTSNPNLYWYRQAAGRGLQLLFYSVGIGQISSEVPQNLSASRPQDRQFILSSKKLLLSDSGFYLCASTPGGVTDTQYFGPGTRLTVL.

The rearrangement links TRBV2 to TRBJ2-3, with 8 bases matching TRBD2. The CDR3 covers 16 residues. The germline gives CDR1 SNHLY, CDR2 FYNNEI. The V and J ends lost 4 bases and 0 bases, in that order; junction bases with no gene match: 6. CDR3 bases: TGTGCCAGCAGTGCCCTAGCGGGTACTAGCACAGATACGCAGTATTTT. Amino acids: CASSALAGTSTDTQYF.

This chain joins TRBV5-4 and TRBJ1-2; 11 positions match TRBD1. The CDR3 contains 18 residues. Germline CDR1 is SGHNT and CDR2 is YYREEE (reference sequence). V lost 4 bases and J lost 1; bases outside the gene matches: 12. CDR3 sequence: CASSPGQGALFVNYGYTF. The CDR3 nucleotides are TGTGCCAGCAGCCCCGGACAGGGGGCGTTGTTTGTTAACTATGGCTACACCTTC.

The rearrangement uses TRBV7-9 and TRBJ1-5; D uncertain. The length of the CDR3 is 14 residues. Germline CDR1 reads SEHNR; CDR2 reads FQNEAQ (reference sequence). Trimming took off 4 bases at V and 6 bases at J, with 13 bases between the two ends. CDR3 loop: CASSSGGLSQPQHF. In nucleotides, the CDR3 is TGTGCCAGCAGCTCGGGAGGGTTATCTCAGCCCCAGCATTTT.

Concerning this clone: Additional DNA sequences in this sample encode the identical CDR3. The V and J genes are TRBV28 and TRBJ2-7, with D possibly matching TRBD2 (6 bases). The CDR3 has 12 amino acids. Germline loops: CDR1 MDHEN, CDR2 SYDVKM. Trimming took off 6 bases at V and 2 bases at J, with 8 bases between the two ends. The CDR3 here is CASRTRPYEQYF. The CDR3 nucleotides are TGTGCCAGCAGGACTAGGCCCTACGAGCAGTACTTC.

This chain joins TRBV19 and TRBJ1-5; D uncertain. Deletions cut 5 bases from V and 1 base from J, with 15 bases between. The CDR3 runs 16 residues. Germline CDR1 LNHDA, CDR2 SQIVND (reference sequence). In DNA form, the CDR3 reads TGTGCCAGTAGTCAGCGGCAGTCCTTCAGCAATCAGCCCCAGCATTTT. It translates to CASSQRQSFSNQPQHF. The full variable domain, its missing parts supplied by reference TRBV19 and TRBJ1-5, is DGGITQSPKYLFRKEGQNVTLSCEQNLNHDAMYWYRQDPGQGLRLIYYSQIVNDFQKGDIAEGYSVSREKKESFPLTVTSAQKNPTAFYLCASSQRQSFSNQPQHFGDGTRLSIL.

This chain links TRBV29-1 with TRBJ2-5; tentatively, D is TRBD2 (5 bases). Near its end, the DNA agrees better with TRBJ2-7, so the J call may be wrong. In germline, CDR1 is SQVTM, CDR2 ANQGSEA. The CDR3 covers 13 residues. The CDR3 DNA follows: TGCAGCGTTAGGAGCGGTAATGTCTACGAGCAGTACTTC. Protein: CSVRSGNVYEQYF.